A selection of T cell receptor beta chains follows, all from one sample in a study of Graves' ophthalmopathy and Graves' hyperthyroidism. TCRdb used MiXCR to reprocess the multiplex PCR reads, holding one entry per CDR3 protein. The data contain 560,000 or so distinct CDR3 sequences, under 45% of them singletons. The material sequenced was peripheral blood or thyroid tissue (not recorded which). The receptors come from an adult man with Graves' hyperthyroidism. The CDR3 runs from the conserved cysteine through the conserved F or W.

CDR3 length: 12
V gene: TRBV29-1
CDR3 protein: CSVEMWADTQYF

CDR3 length: 13
V gene: TRBV5-8
CDR3 protein: CASSWQGAPEAFF

CDR3 length: 14
V gene: TRBV7-2
CDR3 protein: CASSPQQGYQPQHF

CDR3 length: 16
V gene: TRBV2
CDR3 protein: CASSPASGGLSYEQYF

CDR3 length: 17
V gene: TRBV7-2
CDR3 protein: CASSLVGEGAYTGELFF

CDR3 length: 13
V gene: TRBV29-1
CDR3 protein: CSMTVRGPYGYTF

CDR3 length: 14
V gene: TRBV6-2/TRBV6-3
CDR3 protein: CASSYFTLSGGYTF

CDR3 length: 14
V gene: TRBV19
CDR3 protein: CASSLPSRLSGYTF

CDR3 length: 15
V gene: TRBV28
CDR3 protein: CASSSSGTLTYEQYF

CDR3 length: 17
V gene: TRBV7-7
CDR3 protein: CASSLTVTGGGTDTQYF

CDR3 length: 16
V gene: TRBV4-1
CDR3 protein: CASSQVARDAGNTIYF

CDR3 length: 12
V gene: TRBV5-5
CDR3 protein: CAVSLYQETQYF

CDR3 length: 14
V gene: TRBV30
CDR3 protein: CAWSSWGMNTEAFF

CDR3 length: 14
V gene: TRBV10-2
CDR3 protein: CASNIAGTGEKLFF

CDR3 length: 14
V gene: TRBV29-1
CDR3 protein: CSVEGGHWGNIQYF

CDR3 length: 15
V gene: TRBV28
CDR3 protein: CASSTRTGKGREQYF

CDR3 length: 13
V gene: TRBV7-8
CDR3 protein: CASSLVGRETQYF